These 32 T cell receptor beta chains were sequenced from one sample in a study of shared clonotypes between healthy human individuals. Method: immunoSEQ multiplex PCR; TCRdb's copy keeps in-frame clones and lacks some. The sample shows 500,000 to 650,000 clones, around 78% of them seen only once. The source material was PBMCs. These receptors originate from a woman between 40 and 50 years old in good health. Some clones in this sample may be carry-over from other donors' samples.

The rearrangement uses TRBV15 and TRBJ2-5, with D uncertain. CDR1 and CDR2 from the germline V gene are LNHNV and YYDKDF (reference sequence). This CDR3 is built from 15 residues. V shed 4 bases and J shed 0 bases, with 12 bases lying between them. The CDR3: CATSILNSNQETQYF. Here the CDR3 DNA reads TGTGCCACCAGCATACTAAACTCCAACCAAGAGACCCAGTACTTC. Full variable domain (missing parts from reference TRBV15 and TRBJ2-5): DAMVIQNPRYQVTQFGKPVTLSCSQTLNHNVMYWYQQKSSQAPKLLFHYYDKDFNNEADTPDNFQSRRPNTSFCFLDIRSPGLGDTAMYLCATSILNSNQETQYFGPGTRLLVL.

The genes are TRBV5-1 and TRBJ2-3, with D uncertain. Looked up from germline, CDR1 is SGHRS and CDR2 is YFSETQ. V was clipped by 0 bases and J by 6 bases, with 14 bases between them. The CDR3 runs 15 residues. The chain's CDR3 is CASSLGSPSRDTQYF. The CDR3 DNA reads as TGCGCCAGCAGCTTGGGTTCCCCCTCGAGGGATACGCAGTATTTT.

As DNA, the CDR3 is TGTGCCAGCAGCTTGGGGACTAGCGGGGCCTACGAGCAGTACTTC. Protein sequence: CASSLGTSGAYEQYF. V usage is TRBV11-2 and J usage is TRBJ2-7; the match to TRBD2 covers 13 bases. V dropped 3 bases and J dropped 2; count of bases not matched to a gene: 1. CDR1 and CDR2 (germline): SGHAT, FQNNGV. The length of the CDR3 is 15 residues. The complete variable domain, with remaining parts taken from reference TRBV11-2 and TRBJ2-7, reads EAGVAQSPRYKIIEKRQSVAFWCNPISGHATLYWYQQILGQGPKLLIQFQNNGVVDDSQLPKDRFSAERLKGVDSTLKIQPAKLEDSAVYLCASSLGTSGAYEQYFGPGTRLTVT.

This clone was counted at least ten times. The chain carries TRBV14 and TRBJ2-7; 9 bases fit TRBD1. The CDR3 loop spans 15 amino acids. Germline V gene lookup returns CDR1 SGHDN and CDR2 FVKESK. J was trimmed by 1 base and V by 3 bases; bases with no gene match: 4. The DNA for the CDR3 is TGTGCCAGCAGCCACGGGACAGGGTGGTCCTACGAGCAGTACTTC. Protein product: CASSHGTGWSYEQYF.

This clone was counted between two and nine times. The V call is TRBV27, the J call TRBJ2-2; D is possibly TRBD2 (7 bases). This CDR3 has 14 amino acids. Trimming removed 3 bases at V and 7 bases at J, with 12 bases between. Germline V lookup: CDR1 MNHEY, CDR2 SMNVEV (reference sequence). As DNA, the CDR3 is TGTGCCAGCAGTTTCAACAGGGAGGGCGGGGAGCTGTTTTTT. It is translated as CASSFNREGGELFF.

This clone occurred once. CDR3 bases: TGTGCCAGCAGCTTACCTACGGGGGCCACCGGGGAGCTGTTTTTT. Residues: CASSLPTGATGELFF. The chain combines TRBV11-2 with TRBJ2-2; either TRBD1 or TRBD2 may fit D (6 bases each). The length of the CDR3 is 15 residues. CDR1 SGHAT and CDR2 FQNNGV come from the germline V gene. The V gene lost 2 bases and the J gene lost 4 bases, with 11 bases spanning the gap. The full variable domain, rest sourced from reference TRBV11-2 and TRBJ2-2, is EAGVAQSPRYKIIEKRQSVAFWCNPISGHATLYWYQQILGQGPKLLIQFQNNGVVDDSQLPKDRFSAERLKGVDSTLKIQPAKLEDSAVYLCASSLPTGATGELFFGEGSRLTVL.

This rearrangement joins TRBV6-5 to TRBJ2-7, with TRBD1 identical over 8 bases. The CDR3 spans 14 residues. Germline lookup yields CDR1 MNHEY and CDR2 SVGAGI. J was trimmed by 4 bases and V by 6 bases; bases with no gene match: 8. The CDR3 coding sequence is TGTGCCAGCAGAGTTCCGGGACAGGAATACGAGCAGTACTTC. This gives the protein CASRVPGQEYEQYF.

This CDR3 reads CASSPAGVEKLFF. The CDR3, as DNA: TGTGCCAGCTCTCCGGCCGGGGTGGAAAAACTGTTTTTT. This rearrangement joins TRBV18 to TRBJ1-4; D is unclear. V was pared by 6 bases and J by 8 bases, with 13 bases between. Looked up from germline, CDR1 is KGHSH and CDR2 is LQKENI. This CDR3 has 13 residues.

This clone was counted a single time. The V gene is TRBV6-6, the J gene TRBJ2-1; 7 positions agree with TRBD1. The V gene end was trimmed by 2 bases and the J gene end by 7 bases; junction bases not matched to a gene: 5. CDR1 is MNHNY and CDR2 is SVGAGI in the germline V gene (reference sequence). There are 14 residues in the CDR3. Here the CDR3 DNA reads TGTGCCAGCAGTTACCGTCGACAGGGAAATGAGCAGTTCTTC. Its protein is CASSYRRQGNEQFF.

This chain connects TRBV29-1 to TRBJ1-3; unclear D gene. V dropped 3 bases and J dropped 7 bases, with 10 bases sitting between them. The CDR3 runs to 12 residues. Germline values: CDR1 SQVTM, CDR2 ANQGSEA. The CDR3 nucleotides are TGCAGCGTTGAGTCCGCGGGCAACACCATATATTTT. It yields the protein CSVESAGNTIYF. The full variable domain, rest sourced from reference TRBV29-1 and TRBJ1-3, is SAVISQKPSRDICQRGTSLTIQCQVDSQVTMMFWYRQQPGQSLTLIATANQGSEATYESGFVIDKFPISRPNLTFSTLTVSNMSPEDSSIYLCSVESAGNTIYFGEGSWLTVV.

This clone was observed a single time. The sample has other DNA sequences that encode this CDR3 too. This chain uses TRBV6-5 with TRBJ1-4; 10 positions match TRBD1. This CDR3 is built from 14 residues. V dropped 2 bases and J dropped 8; count of bases not matched to a gene: 2. CDR1 is MNHEY, CDR2 SVGAGI, per germline. DNA for the CDR3: TGTGCCAGCAGTTACGACAGGGGGCGAGAAAAACTGTTTTTT. Translation: CASSYDRGREKLFF.

The chain has TRBV7-8 and TRBJ2-3; tentatively, D is TRBD1 or TRBD2 (6 bases each). The CDR3 extends over 16 amino acids. Germline assignment: CDR1 SGHVS and CDR2 FQNEAQ. V was clipped by 4 bases and J by 4 bases, with 18 bases between them. The CDR3 is CASSWVGGRDADTQYF. The DNA of the CDR3 is TGTGCCAGCAGCTGGGTAGGGGGGCGGGATGCAGATACGCAGTATTTT. The full variable domain, with the rest looked up from reference TRBV7-8 and TRBJ2-3, is GAGVSQSPRYKVAKRGQDVALRCDPISGHVSLFWYQQALGQGPEFLTYFQNEAQLDKSGLPSDRFFAERPEGSVSTLKIQRTQQEDSAVYLCASSWVGGRDADTQYFGPGTRLTVL.

For this clone: Additional DNA sequences in this sample encode the identical CDR3. The rearrangement links TRBV7-2 to TRBJ2-1; possibly TRBD2 for D (6 bases). Germline-derived CDR1 and CDR2 are SGHTA and FQGNSA. Trimming removed 3 bases from V and 0 bases from J, with 9 bases in between. The CDR3 sequence is 15 residues long. The CDR3 here is CASSLGLSSYNEQFF. DNA for the CDR3: TGTGCCAGCAGCTTGGGACTGAGCTCCTACAATGAGCAGTTCTTC.

This rearrangement joins TRBV29-1 to TRBJ2-7; TRBD1 matches 9 bases. Germline V lookup: CDR1 SQVTM, CDR2 ANQGSEA. V gave up 6 bases and J gave up 5 bases; unmatched junction bases: 5. CDR3 size: 12 residues. The CDR3 sequence: CSVTGQGHEQYF. The CDR3 bases are TGCAGCGTCACGGGACAGGGTCACGAGCAGTACTTC.

The table lists this clone with a few counts. V usage is TRBV27 and J usage is TRBJ2-6; D may be TRBD1 (7 bases). Trimming stripped 5 bases from V and 2 bases from J, with 10 bases between. CDR1 is MNHEY, CDR2 SMNVEV, per germline (reference sequence). The CDR3 has 15 residues. In nucleotides, the CDR3 is TGTGCCAGCAGTCTCAGGGGGGCTGGGGCCAACGTCCTGACTTTC. It codes for CASSLRGAGANVLTF.

In this sample, this clone turned up many times. The chain combines TRBV15 with TRBJ2-5; 8 positions agree with TRBD2. Germline CDR1 and CDR2: LNHNV and YYDKDF (reference sequence). V lost 4 bases and J lost 5; bases outside the gene matches: 15. The CDR3 is 17 amino acids. The CDR3 sequence is CATSTGDLAGSGETQYF. The CDR3 coding sequence is TGTGCCACCAGCACTGGGGACTTAGCGGGATCGGGCGAGACCCAGTACTTC. The variable domain in full, completed from reference TRBV15 and TRBJ2-5, reads DAMVIQNPRYQVTQFGKPVTLSCSQTLNHNVMYWYQQKSSQAPKLLFHYYDKDFNNEADTPDNFQSRRPNTSFCFLDIRSPGLGDTAMYLCATSTGDLAGSGETQYFGPGTRLLVL.

The V gene is TRBV5-4, the J gene TRBJ1-2; a possible D gene is TRBD1 (5 bases). The V end was cut by 0 bases, the J end by 4 bases, with 7 bases between. Germline CDR1 reads SGHNT; CDR2 reads YYREEE (reference sequence). This CDR3 has 13 amino acids. The CDR3 loop is CASSLGGGYGYTF. CDR3 in DNA: TGTGCCAGCAGCTTGGGCGGGGGCTATGGCTACACCTTC.

The chain employs TRBV7-8 and TRBJ2-3, with D perhaps TRBD1 or TRBD2 (5 bases each). This CDR3 has 13 amino acids. CDR1 is SGHVS and CDR2 is FQNEAQ in the germline V gene. The V and J ends lost 5 bases and 2 bases respectively, with 8 bases between them. CDR3 sequence: CASSEGPTDTQYF. CDR3 DNA sequence: TGTGCCAGCAGCGAGGGACCCACAGATACGCAGTATTTT.

Of note for this clone: A single base is all that separates this from a far larger clone, so a read error is likely. This sample also contains other DNA sequences that code for the same CDR3. This chain joins TRBV27 and TRBJ2-7, with 7 bases aligning to TRBD2. The V and J ends lost 5 bases and 0 bases, in that order; junction bases with no gene match: 13. There are 17 residues in the CDR3. CDR1 is MNHEY, CDR2 SMNVEV, per germline (reference sequence). CDR3 nucleotides: TGTGCCAGCAGTGGGTGGACTAGTGGGAGGGACTCCTACGAGCAGTACTTC. Encoded protein: CASSGWTSGRDSYEQYF.

This clone was detected once. The chain joins TRBV27 to TRBJ1-5, with 8 bases fitting TRBD1. This CDR3 has 15 amino acids. After removal of 5 bases from V and 0 bases from J, the junction contained 3 bases not matched to a gene. Germline V lookup: CDR1 MNHEY, CDR2 SMNVEV (reference sequence). CDR3 DNA sequence: TGTGCCAGCAGTGTCGGACAGGGTAGCAATCAGCCCCAGCATTTT. Translated: CASSVGQGSNQPQHF.

V is TRBV5-8 and J is TRBJ1-5; possible D gene TRBD1, 6 bases. V was pared by 6 bases and J by 4 bases, with 17 bases between. The CDR3 runs 15 residues. The germline V gene encodes CDR1 SGHTS and CDR2 YDEGEE. The CDR3 loop is CASKPLAGVNQPQHF. The CDR3, as DNA: TGTGCCAGCAAGCCCTTGGCAGGGGTAAATCAGCCCCAGCATTTT. Full variable domain (outside the CDR3, taken from reference TRBV5-8 and TRBJ1-5): EAGVTQSPTHLIKTRGQQATLRCSPISGHTSVYWYQQALGLGLQFLLWYDEGEERNRGNFPPRFSGRQFPNYSSELNVNALELEDSALYLCASKPLAGVNQPQHFGDGTRLSIL.

In the case of this clone: The same CDR3 arises from other DNA sequences in this sample as well. The V call is TRBV5-1, the J call TRBJ2-5; D call uncertain. CDR1 and CDR2 from the germline V gene are SGHRS and YFSETQ. The CDR3 consists of 12 residues. Trimming left V 0 bases short and J 5 bases short, with 5 bases between. CDR3 residues: CASSLAGETQYF. The CDR3 region has the DNA TGCGCCAGCAGCTTGGCAGGCGAGACCCAGTACTTC.

This clone was picked up many times. The V call is TRBV6-5, the J call TRBJ2-1, with D unresolved. The V gene's germline CDR1 is MNHEY and CDR2 SVGAGI. The CDR3 runs 12 residues. V was trimmed by 7 bases and J by 10 bases, leaving 14 bases between them. CDR3 sequence: CASTDSYGEQFF. CDR3 in DNA: TGTGCCAGCACCGACTCGTATGGGGAGCAGTTCTTC.

J is TRBJ1-1 and V is TRBV2; D might be TRBD1 (5 bases). In germline, CDR1 is SNHLY, CDR2 FYNNEI. The CDR3 has 13 amino acids. Between the trimmed V and J ends, which lost 5 bases and 0 bases, there was a span of 7 bases. Here the CDR3 DNA reads TGTGCCAGCAGTTTACAGGTGAACACTGAAGCTTTCTTT. Amino acids: CASSLQVNTEAFF.

This rearrangement joins TRBV27 to TRBJ2-7; 8 bases match TRBD2. Looked up from germline, CDR1 is MNHEY and CDR2 is SMNVEV (reference sequence). The CDR3 is 14 residues long. J lost 3 bases, V lost 2 bases, and 3 bases had no gene match. CDR3 in amino acids: CASSLNREGYEQYF. In DNA, the CDR3 is TGTGCCAGCAGTTTAAACCGGGAGGGCTACGAGCAGTACTTC.

The V and J genes are TRBV10-3 and TRBJ2-2; the match to TRBD2 covers 9 bases. Trimming at V came to 11 bases and at J to 2 bases, leaving 6 bases not matched to a gene. Germline V gene lookup returns CDR1 ENHRY and CDR2 SYGVKD. This CDR3 is built from 14 residues. The CDR3 spells CASQTSGNTGELFF. The CDR3 DNA reads TGTGCCTCACAGACTAGCGGAAACACCGGGGAGCTGTTTTTT.

J is TRBJ2-5 and V is TRBV29-1; 11 nucleotides match TRBD2. CDR3 length: 15 amino acids. Trimming cost V 6 bases and J 2 bases; bases outside gene matches: 8. CDR1 SQVTM and CDR2 ANQGSEA come from the germline V gene. The CDR3 loop reads CSVGQIAGGQETQYF. The CDR3 DNA reads TGCAGCGTGGGACAAATAGCGGGAGGGCAAGAGACCCAGTACTTC.

This clone has at least ten counts. The sample holds other DNA sequences that translate to the same CDR3. V and J are TRBV19 and TRBJ2-7; D remains ambiguous. The germline V gene encodes CDR1 LNHDA and CDR2 SQIVND (reference sequence). V was clipped by 9 bases and J by 2 bases, with 14 bases between them. CDR3 size: 13 residues. CDR3 amino acids: CASRHTGAYEQYF. The CDR3 nucleotides read TGTGCCAGCCGACACACGGGCGCCTACGAGCAGTACTTC.

This clone was detected once. This chain uses TRBV5-6 with TRBJ2-1; D is possibly TRBD2 (6 bases). CDR3 length: 15 residues. Germline V CDR1 and CDR2: SGHDT, YYEEEE. The germline V and J ends were trimmed by 5 bases and 0 bases, with 12 bases remaining between them. This CDR3 is CASSSGLRSYNEQFF. CDR3 coding DNA: TGTGCCAGCAGTTCGGGACTCCGCTCCTACAATGAGCAGTTCTTC. Combining the CDR3 with reference TRBV5-6 and TRBJ2-1 gives the whole variable domain DAGVTQSPTHLIKTRGQQVTLRCSPKSGHDTVSWYQQALGQGPQFIFQYYEEEERQRGNFPDRFSGHQFPNYSSELNVNALLLGDSALYLCASSSGLRSYNEQFFGPGTRLTVL.

The chain is built from TRBV5-1 and TRBJ1-1; a possible D gene is TRBD1 (6 bases). Germline values: CDR1 SGHRS, CDR2 YFSETQ. V lost 2 bases and J lost 1, with 15 bases in between. The CDR3 totals 16 residues. The DNA for the CDR3 is TGCGCCAGCAGCTTAATCGGACAGTTAGGGAACACTGAAGCTTTCTTT. Its protein is CASSLIGQLGNTEAFF.

This clone appeared many times. J is TRBJ2-7 and V is TRBV4-2; no clear D. V dropped 4 bases and J dropped 5 bases, with 12 bases sitting between them. The CDR3 is made up of 13 amino acids. Germline CDR1 LGHNA, CDR2 YNFKEQ. CDR3 loop: CASSLSSIHEQYF. The CDR3 nucleotides are TGTGCCAGCAGCCTCTCCTCCATCCACGAGCAGTACTTC.

This clone was seen a handful of times. V and J are TRBV5-6 and TRBJ2-1; D gene unclear. Germline CDR1 SGHDT, CDR2 YYEEEE. V was pared by 5 bases and J by 7 bases, with 19 bases between. The CDR3 sequence is 15 residues long. The chain's CDR3 is CASRFLTEDGNEQFF. In DNA form, the CDR3 reads TGTGCCAGCAGGTTTCTGACCGAGGATGGGAATGAGCAGTTCTTC.